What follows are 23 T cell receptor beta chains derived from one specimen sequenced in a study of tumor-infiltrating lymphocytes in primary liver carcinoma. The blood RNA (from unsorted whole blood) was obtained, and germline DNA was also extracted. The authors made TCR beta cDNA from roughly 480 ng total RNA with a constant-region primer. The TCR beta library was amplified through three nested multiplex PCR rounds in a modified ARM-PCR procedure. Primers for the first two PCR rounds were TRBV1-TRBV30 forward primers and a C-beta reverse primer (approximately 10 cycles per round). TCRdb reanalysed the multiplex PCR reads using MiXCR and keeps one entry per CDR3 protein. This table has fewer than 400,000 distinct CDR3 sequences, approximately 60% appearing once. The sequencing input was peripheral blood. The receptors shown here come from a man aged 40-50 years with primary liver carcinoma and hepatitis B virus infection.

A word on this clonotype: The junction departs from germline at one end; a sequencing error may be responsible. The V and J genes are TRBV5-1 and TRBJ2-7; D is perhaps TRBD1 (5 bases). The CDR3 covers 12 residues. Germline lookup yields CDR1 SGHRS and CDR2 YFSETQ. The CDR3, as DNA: TGTGACAGCAGACATACCTACGACGAGCAGTACTTC. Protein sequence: CDSRHTYDEQYF.

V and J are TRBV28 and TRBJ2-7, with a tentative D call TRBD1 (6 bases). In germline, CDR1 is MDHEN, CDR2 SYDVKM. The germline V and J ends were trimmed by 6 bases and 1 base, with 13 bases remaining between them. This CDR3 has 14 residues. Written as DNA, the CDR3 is TGTGCCAGCAGCTTACACAGGGTATCCTACGAGCAGTACTTC. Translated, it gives CASSLHRVSYEQYF.

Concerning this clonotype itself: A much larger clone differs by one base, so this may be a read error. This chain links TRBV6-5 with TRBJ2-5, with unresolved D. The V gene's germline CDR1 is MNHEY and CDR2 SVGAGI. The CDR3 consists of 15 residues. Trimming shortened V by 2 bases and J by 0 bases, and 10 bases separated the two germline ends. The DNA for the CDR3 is TGTGCCAGCAGTTACCAGTCCCCGTACCAAGAGACCCAGTACTTC. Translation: CASSYQSPYQETQYF.

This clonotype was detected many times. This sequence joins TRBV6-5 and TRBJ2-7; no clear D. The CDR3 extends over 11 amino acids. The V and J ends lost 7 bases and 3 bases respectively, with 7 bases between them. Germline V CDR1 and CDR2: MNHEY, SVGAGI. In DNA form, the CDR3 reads TGTGCCAGCAAGACTTTCTACGAGCAGTACTTC. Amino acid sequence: CASKTFYEQYF.

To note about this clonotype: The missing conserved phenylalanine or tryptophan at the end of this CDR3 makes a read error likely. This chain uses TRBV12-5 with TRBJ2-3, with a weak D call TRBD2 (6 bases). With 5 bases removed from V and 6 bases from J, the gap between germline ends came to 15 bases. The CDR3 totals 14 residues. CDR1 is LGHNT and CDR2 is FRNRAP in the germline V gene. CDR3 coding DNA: TGTGCTAGTGGTCCGGGGACTTTTTCGGATACGCAGTATTCT. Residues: CASGPGTFSDTQYS.

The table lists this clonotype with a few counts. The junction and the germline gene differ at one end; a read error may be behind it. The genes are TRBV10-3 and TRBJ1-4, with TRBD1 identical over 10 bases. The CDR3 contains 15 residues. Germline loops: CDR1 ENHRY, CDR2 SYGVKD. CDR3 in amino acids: CTISDRGRGDEKLFF. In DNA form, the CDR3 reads TGTACCATCAGTGACAGGGGGCGCGGGGATGAAAAACTGTTCTTT.

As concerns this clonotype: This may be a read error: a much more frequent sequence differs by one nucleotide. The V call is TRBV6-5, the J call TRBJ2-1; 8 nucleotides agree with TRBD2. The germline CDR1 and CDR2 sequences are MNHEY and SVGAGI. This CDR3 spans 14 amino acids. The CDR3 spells CVSRPGLGHNEQFF. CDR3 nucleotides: TGTGTCAGCAGACCGGGACTAGGACACAATGAGCAGTTCTTC.

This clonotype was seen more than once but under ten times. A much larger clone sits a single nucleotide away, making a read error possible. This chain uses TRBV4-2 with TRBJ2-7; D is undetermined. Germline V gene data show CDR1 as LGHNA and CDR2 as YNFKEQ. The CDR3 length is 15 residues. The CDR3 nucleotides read TGTGCCAACAGCCAAGGCACCGGGTCTCAGTACGAGCAGTACTTC. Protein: CANSQGTGSQYEQYF.

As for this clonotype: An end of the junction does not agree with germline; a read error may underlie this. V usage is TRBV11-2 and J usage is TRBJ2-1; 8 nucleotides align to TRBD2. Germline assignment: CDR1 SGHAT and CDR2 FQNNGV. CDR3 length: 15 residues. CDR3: CASISLAGSYNEQSF. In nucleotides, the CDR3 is TGTGCCAGCATCTCGCTAGCGGGCTCCTACAATGAGCAGTCCTTC.

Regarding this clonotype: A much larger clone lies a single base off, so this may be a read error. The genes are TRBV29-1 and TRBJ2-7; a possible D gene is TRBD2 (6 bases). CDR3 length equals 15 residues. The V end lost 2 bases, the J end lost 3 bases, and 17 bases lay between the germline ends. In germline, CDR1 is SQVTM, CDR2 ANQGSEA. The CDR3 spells CSVELVGGPLYEQYF. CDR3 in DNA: TGCAGCGTTGAACTAGTGGGAGGCCCCCTCTACGAGCAGTACTTC.

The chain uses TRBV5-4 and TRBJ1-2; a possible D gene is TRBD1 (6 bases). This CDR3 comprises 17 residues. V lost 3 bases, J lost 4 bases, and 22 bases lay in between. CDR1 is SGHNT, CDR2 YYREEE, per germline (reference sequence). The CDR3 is CASSSSGSGAVLYGYTF. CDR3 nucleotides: TGTGCCAGCAGCTCCTCCGGATCAGGGGCCGTTCTCTATGGCTACACCTTC.

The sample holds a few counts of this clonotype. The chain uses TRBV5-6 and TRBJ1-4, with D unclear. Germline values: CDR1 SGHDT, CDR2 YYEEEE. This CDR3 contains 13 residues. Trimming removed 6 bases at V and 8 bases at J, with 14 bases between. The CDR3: CASTSRSGEKLFF. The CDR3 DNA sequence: TGTGCCAGCACCTCGCGCAGCGGGGAAAAACTGTTTTTT.

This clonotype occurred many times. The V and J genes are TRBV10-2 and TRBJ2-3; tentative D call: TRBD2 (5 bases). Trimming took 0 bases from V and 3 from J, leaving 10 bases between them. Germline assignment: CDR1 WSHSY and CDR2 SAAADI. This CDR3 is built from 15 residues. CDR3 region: CASSESNRGTDTQYF. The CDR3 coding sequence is TGCGCCAGCAGTGAGTCGAATCGGGGTACAGATACGCAGTATTTT.

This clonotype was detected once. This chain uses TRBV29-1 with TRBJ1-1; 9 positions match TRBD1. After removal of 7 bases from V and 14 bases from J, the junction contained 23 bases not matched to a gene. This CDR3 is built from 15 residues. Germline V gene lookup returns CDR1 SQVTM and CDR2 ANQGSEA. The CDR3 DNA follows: TGCAGCGCAACCATGTGGGACAGGGTCAACACTGAAGTGTTCTTT. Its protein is CSATMWDRVNTEVFF.

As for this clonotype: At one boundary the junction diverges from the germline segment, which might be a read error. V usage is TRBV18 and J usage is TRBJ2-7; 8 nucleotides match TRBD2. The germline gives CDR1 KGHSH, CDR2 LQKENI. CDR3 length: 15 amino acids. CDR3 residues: CASSPGRSGSHEHYF. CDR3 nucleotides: TGTGCCAGCTCACCAGGGAGGAGCGGGAGCCACGAGCACTACTTC.

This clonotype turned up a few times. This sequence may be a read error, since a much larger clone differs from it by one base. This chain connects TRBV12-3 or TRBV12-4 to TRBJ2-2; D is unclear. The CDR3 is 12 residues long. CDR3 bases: TGTGTCAGCAGCTCCGATACCGGGGAGCTGTTTTTT. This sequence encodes CVSSSDTGELFF.

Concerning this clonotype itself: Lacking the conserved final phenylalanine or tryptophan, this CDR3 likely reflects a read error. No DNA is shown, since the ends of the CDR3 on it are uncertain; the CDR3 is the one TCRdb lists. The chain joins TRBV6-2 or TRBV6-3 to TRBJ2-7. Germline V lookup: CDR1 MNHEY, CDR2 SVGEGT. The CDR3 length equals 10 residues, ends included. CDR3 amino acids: CASASYERYL.

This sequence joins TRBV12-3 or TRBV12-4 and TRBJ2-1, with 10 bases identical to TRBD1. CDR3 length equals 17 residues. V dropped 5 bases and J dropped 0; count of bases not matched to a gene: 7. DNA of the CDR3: TGTGCCAGCAGTCAGAGACAGGGGGCGCGCTCCTACAATGAGCAGTTCTTC. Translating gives CASSQRQGARSYNEQFF.

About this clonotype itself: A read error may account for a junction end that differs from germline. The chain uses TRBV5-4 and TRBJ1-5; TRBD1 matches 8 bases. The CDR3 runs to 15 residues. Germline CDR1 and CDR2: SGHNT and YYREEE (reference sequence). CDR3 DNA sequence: TGTGCCAGCAGCTCTGGACAGGGCGGCAATCAGCTCCAGCATTTT. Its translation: CASSSGQGGNQLQHF.

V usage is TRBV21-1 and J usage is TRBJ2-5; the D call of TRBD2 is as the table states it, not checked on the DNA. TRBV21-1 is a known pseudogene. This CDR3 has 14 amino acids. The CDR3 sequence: CALPSRRLATTQYF. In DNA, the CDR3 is TGTGCCCTTCCTTCTCGGCGGCTAGCGACGACCCAGTACTTC.

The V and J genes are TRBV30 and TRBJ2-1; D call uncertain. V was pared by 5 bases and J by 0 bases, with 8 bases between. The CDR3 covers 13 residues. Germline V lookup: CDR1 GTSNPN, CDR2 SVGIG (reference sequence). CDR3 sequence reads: CAWGFSSYNEQFF. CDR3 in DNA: TGTGCCTGGGGCTTTAGCTCCTACAATGAGCAGTTCTTC.

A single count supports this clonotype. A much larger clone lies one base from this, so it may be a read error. CDR3 nucleotide sequence: TGTGCCACAGACAGGGGTGGGCGCAATCATCCCCAGCATTTT. This translates into CATDRGGRNHPQHF. The rearrangement joins TRBV10-3 to TRBJ1-5, with 8 bases fitting TRBD1. CDR3 length: 14 residues. Germline values: CDR1 ENHRY, CDR2 SYGVKD.

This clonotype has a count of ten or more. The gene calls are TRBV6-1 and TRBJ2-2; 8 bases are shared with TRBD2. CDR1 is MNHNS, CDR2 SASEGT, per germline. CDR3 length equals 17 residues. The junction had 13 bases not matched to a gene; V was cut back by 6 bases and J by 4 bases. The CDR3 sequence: CASSPPRAGVTTGELFF. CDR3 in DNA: TGTGCCAGCAGCCCCCCACGAGCGGGAGTTACCACCGGGGAGCTGTTTTTT.